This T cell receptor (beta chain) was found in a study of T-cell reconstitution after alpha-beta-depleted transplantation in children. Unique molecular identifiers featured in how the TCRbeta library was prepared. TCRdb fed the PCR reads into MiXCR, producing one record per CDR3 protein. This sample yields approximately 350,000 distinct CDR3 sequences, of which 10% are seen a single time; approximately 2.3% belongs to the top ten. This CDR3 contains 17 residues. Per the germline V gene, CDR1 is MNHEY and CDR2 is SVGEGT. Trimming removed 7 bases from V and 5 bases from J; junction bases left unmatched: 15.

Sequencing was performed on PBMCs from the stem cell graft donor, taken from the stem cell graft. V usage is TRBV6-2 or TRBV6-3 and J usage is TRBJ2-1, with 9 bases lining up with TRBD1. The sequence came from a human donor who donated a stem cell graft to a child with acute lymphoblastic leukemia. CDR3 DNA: TGTGCCAGCACCCTACTCCCGGGACAGGGATTGCACAATGAGCAGTTCTTC. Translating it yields CASTLLPGQGLHNEQFF.